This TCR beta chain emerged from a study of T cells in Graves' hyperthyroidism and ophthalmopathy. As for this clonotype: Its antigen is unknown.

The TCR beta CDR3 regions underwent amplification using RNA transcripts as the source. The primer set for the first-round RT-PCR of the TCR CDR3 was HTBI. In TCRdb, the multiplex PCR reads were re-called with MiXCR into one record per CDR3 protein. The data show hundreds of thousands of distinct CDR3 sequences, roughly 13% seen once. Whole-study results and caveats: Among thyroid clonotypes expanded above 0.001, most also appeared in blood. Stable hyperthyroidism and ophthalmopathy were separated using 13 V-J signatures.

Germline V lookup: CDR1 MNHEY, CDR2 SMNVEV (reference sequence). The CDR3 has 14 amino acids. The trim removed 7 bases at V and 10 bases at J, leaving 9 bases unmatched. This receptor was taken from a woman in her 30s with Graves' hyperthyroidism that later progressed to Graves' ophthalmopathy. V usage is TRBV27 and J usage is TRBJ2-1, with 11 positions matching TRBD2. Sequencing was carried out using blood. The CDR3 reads CASMGLAAVVEQFF. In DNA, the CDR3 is TGTGCCAGCATGGGACTAGCGGCGGTAGTGGAGCAGTTCTTC.